This is a list of T cell receptor beta chains from one sample in a study of blood T cell repertoires in COVID-19. The data were produced by immunoSEQ multiplex PCR, yet TCRdb's version contains in-frame clones alone and is incomplete. The table includes roughly 200,000 clones, roughly 89% detected once. Sequenced sample: PBMCs or T cells enriched from blood (not recorded which). The receptors shown here come from a woman between 25 and 40 years old with acute COVID-19. The CDR3 runs from the conserved cysteine through the conserved F or W. The order of the fields is clone size, V gene, J gene, D gene, CDR3 DNA, CDR3 protein. A D gene is named only where the DNA matches it firmly. Size tells how often a clone was seen (once, few, many) or the class of an expanded clone, and some rows leave it out.

abundance: NA; v_gene: TRBV12-3/TRBV12-4; j_gene: TRBJ1-1; d_gene: NA; CDR3nt: TGTGCCAGCAGAACAGGGAATGGGGGAGAAGCTTTCTTT; CDR3aa: CASRTGNGGEAFF
abundance: NA; v_gene: TRBV9; j_gene: TRBJ1-5; d_gene: NA; CDR3nt: TGTGCCAGCAGTCTGTGGGGGGGTCAGCCCCAGCATTTT; CDR3aa: CASSLWGGQPQHF
abundance: NA; v_gene: TRBV12-3/TRBV12-4; j_gene: TRBJ2-7; d_gene: NA; CDR3nt: TGTGCCAGTACTGAGGGCGGTCCCGAGCAGTACTTC; CDR3aa: CASTEGGPEQYF
abundance: once; v_gene: TRBV19; j_gene: TRBJ2-2; d_gene: TRBD1; CDR3nt: TGTGCCAGTAGCCGGGACAGGGCGGGGACCGGGGAGCTGTTTTTT; CDR3aa: CASSRDRAGTGELFF
abundance: NA; v_gene: TRBV5-1; j_gene: TRBJ2-2; d_gene: NA; CDR3nt: TGCGCCAGCAATACTTGGACTACTAACACCGGGGAGCTGTTTTTT; CDR3aa: CASNTWTTNTGELFF
abundance: NA; v_gene: TRBV2; j_gene: TRBJ2-5; d_gene: NA; CDR3nt: TGTGCCAGCACAGGGACACCTCAAGAGACCCAGTACTTC; CDR3aa: CASTGTPQETQYF
abundance: NA; v_gene: TRBV18; j_gene: TRBJ2-3; d_gene: NA; CDR3nt: TGTGCCAGCTCACCAGTTCAGACTAGCACAGATACGCAGTATTTT; CDR3aa: CASSPVQTSTDTQYF
abundance: NA; v_gene: TRBV18; j_gene: TRBJ2-7; d_gene: NA; CDR3nt: TGTGCCAGCTCAACCGGGGACACCTCCTACGAGCAGTACTTC; CDR3aa: CASSTGDTSYEQYF
abundance: NA; v_gene: TRBV12-3/TRBV12-4; j_gene: TRBJ1-2; d_gene: NA; CDR3nt: TGTGCCAGCAGTTCACTCTCAAACTATGGCTACACCTTC; CDR3aa: CASSSLSNYGYTF
abundance: NA; v_gene: TRBV6-2/TRBV6-3; j_gene: TRBJ2-1; d_gene: NA; CDR3nt: TGTGCCAGCAGTTATGAGGTTTACAATGAGCAGTTCTTC; CDR3aa: CASSYEVYNEQFF
abundance: few; v_gene: TRBV4-3; j_gene: TRBJ1-5; d_gene: NA; CDR3nt: TGCGCCAGCAGCCGTGAGAAGGGGAGCAATCAGCCCCAGCATTTT; CDR3aa: CASSREKGSNQPQHF
abundance: NA; v_gene: TRBV6-2/TRBV6-3; j_gene: TRBJ2-5; d_gene: NA; CDR3nt: TGTGCCAGCAGTTACCTTAGTGAGACCCAGTACTTC; CDR3aa: CASSYLSETQYF
abundance: NA; v_gene: TRBV19; j_gene: TRBJ2-3; d_gene: TRBD2; CDR3nt: TGTGCCAGTAGTATAGACATCATAGCGGGGTACACAGATACGCAGTATTTT; CDR3aa: CASSIDIIAGYTDTQYF
abundance: NA; v_gene: TRBV19; j_gene: TRBJ1-3; d_gene: NA; CDR3nt: TGTGCCAGTAGTTCTGCAGCCCTGAGGGCTGGAAACACCATATATTTT; CDR3aa: CASSSAALRAGNTIYF